This T cell receptor beta chain was documented in a study of blood T cell repertoires in COVID-19. In germline, CDR1 is SEHNR, CDR2 FQNEAQ (reference sequence). V dropped 1 base and J dropped 4 bases, with 7 bases sitting between them. There are 13 residues in the CDR3. Clones were sequenced by immunoSEQ multiplex PCR, and TCRdb holds only the in-frame ones, with some missing. The table includes around 190,000 clones, roughly 84% detected once. This clone was counted between two and nine times. Additional DNA sequences in this sample encode the identical CDR3. The chain has TRBV7-9 and TRBJ1-1; D not resolved. Sequenced material: PBMCs or T cells enriched from blood (not recorded which). This clonotype was obtained from a woman in her 30s who had been exposed to COVID-19. This CDR3 is CASSLGAGTEAFF. The DNA for the CDR3 is TGTGCCAGCAGCTTAGGAGCAGGCACTGAAGCTTTCTTT.